This record concerns one T cell receptor (beta chain) sequence. This clone was recorded once. The antigen it binds to is not known. Base-call qualities are not available, and no considerably larger clone is one nucleotide away. Participants in the prospective study were aged roughly 18 to 89 years, lived in some 24 United States geographic areas, and enrolled through a virtual design. In the prospective study, cohorts were assigned on the basis of participant-reported clinical history obtained from a screening survey and a study questionnaire. For ImmuneRACE Cohort 3, a participant was defined as recovered based on two consecutive negative NP/OP PCR tests, clearance by a healthcare professional, or resolution of symptoms. In the prospective study, whole blood, serum and a nasopharyngeal or oropharyngeal swab were collected from each participant by mobile phlebotomists. Participants in the prospective study had the option to provide additional blood draws and questionnaires over an approximately 2-month period. Before DNA extraction, blood samples from the prospective study were shipped at room temperature or frozen.

The sample originates from a study of blood T cell repertoires in COVID-19 (dated by TCRdb to about 2020). For the wider study: Collaborator samples came from the United States, Italy and Spain and covered acute and convalescent phases of COVID-19. The samples were drawn from two sources: the first 160 participants of the ongoing ImmuneRACE study, and 1,000 to 1,500 subjects contributed by 6 global collaborators. The repertoires were released in a freely available public database intended as a resource for research on the immune response to SARS-CoV-2. The material from the prospective study consisted of cDNA or gDNA derived from T cells, B-cell-depleted T cells, or PBMCs. The sample metadata nearly always contained a de-identified subject ID, COVID-19 status, age in years and sex. Where HLA class I and class II types were available, the types were taken from metadata supplied by the sample provider, not from assay-based typing. The dataset comprised deeply sampled blood TCRbeta repertoires from subjects exposed to, actively infected with, or recovered from COVID-19.

V is trimmed back by 5 bases and J by 8 bases, and the junction contains 7 bases that no gene match accounts for. Via the germline V gene, CDR1 is SGHNT and CDR2 YENEEA. The CDR3, from cysteine to phenylalanine, totals 13 residues. The sequence is cut down to CDR3 DNA, 39 bases in frame from base 1. Overall study outcomes, separate from this receptor: Clinical and demographic metadata were provided uncurated, with the amount varying by source and participant.

TCRbeta CDR3 regions were amplified from genomic DNA by means of the immunoSEQ Assay, a bias-controlled multiplex PCR. Under the source paper's analysis protocol: The number of nucleated cells in each sample was estimated from the amplification of reference gene primers within the assay. To quantify the absolute abundance of each unique TCRbeta CDR3 rearrangement, sequence reads were collapsed and filtered. For each sample, productive Simpson clonality was calculated by taking the square root of Simpson's diversity index across productive rearrangements. TCRdb carries this immuneACCESS record with in-frame sequences only. Its versions omit some clonotypes, under half of them owing to an unresolved V gene in the studies checked, with the rest unexplained. Clone size and V and J calls were adopted from that table, with D and trimming inferred from the DNA. The sample records a few hundred thousand clones, approximately 90% of which are singletons. In total, the top ten clones hold 0.9% to 1.5% of the sample.

The chain joins TRBV11-3 to TRBJ2-3; 7 bases in the middle match TRBD1. The clonotype comes from a woman in her late teens or twenties who had recovered from COVID-19. The sequenced sample consisted of PBMCs or T cells enriched from blood (not recorded which). The CDR3 loop reads CASSARPGGTQYF. The bases are TGTGCCAGCAGCGCCAGACCAGGGGGTACGCAGTATTTT. The full variable domain, completed from the reference TRBV11-3 and TRBJ2-3 proteins outside the CDR3, reads EAGVVQSPRYKIIEKKQPVAFWCNPISGHNTLYWYLQNLGQGPELLIRYENEEAVDDSQLPKDRFSAERLKGVDSTLKIQPAELGDSAVYLCASSARPGGTQYFGPGTRLTVL.